Shown below are 2 T cell receptor beta chains from a single sample sequenced in a study of regulatory T cells in long-lasting Graves disease. The time point here: persistent/refractory GD, antithyroid drugs over 5 years with positive TRAb. PBMC-extracted RNA yielded the TCR library. Arm-PCR of CDR3 regions and iRepertoire HTBI primers were used to build TCR beta libraries. TCRdb independently ran MiXCR on the multiplex PCR reads; one entry per CDR3 protein. The sample records hundreds of thousands of distinct CDR3 sequences, less than 20% being singletons. The source was peripheral blood mononuclear cells (PBMCs), collected when the disease was refractory, from a patient treated with antithyroid drugs. The receptors derive from a female donor with Graves disease.

This chain uses TRBV5-1 with TRBJ1-1; 7 bases match TRBD1. CDR1 is SGHRS and CDR2 is YFSETQ in the germline V gene. The CDR3 is 14 residues long. Trimming took 0 bases from V and 6 from J; bases not matched to a gene: 5. CDR3 nucleotides: TGCGCCAGCAGCTTGGACAGGGGTCGCGCTGAAGCTTTCTTT. Translating gives CASSLDRGRAEAFF.

The gene calls are TRBV20-1 and TRBJ1-2, with a tentative D call TRBD1 (6 bases). The CDR3 spans 14 residues. Trimming left V 0 bases short and J 3 bases short, with 11 bases between. Germline V CDR1 and CDR2: DFQATT, SNEGSKA (reference sequence). The CDR3 spells CSARDIRGDYGYTF. CDR3 in DNA: TGCAGTGCTAGAGATATTAGGGGGGACTATGGCTACACCTTC.